The rows below give T cell receptor beta chains drawn from one sample of a study of blood T cell repertoires in COVID-19. Sequencing used immunoSEQ multiplex PCR; TCRdb keeps in-frame clones, though not all of them. The sample yields some 120,000 clones, under 85% seen once. The sample was peripheral blood. These TCRs come from a woman aged 60-75 years with acute or convalescent COVID-19. Both conserved end residues are part of each CDR3. Fields, in order: D gene, J gene, V gene, clone size, CDR3 DNA, CDR3 protein. D genes are given only for firm matches. Not every row has a clone size; where given, it reads once, few, many or a size class.

D: -
J: TRBJ2-2
V: TRBV27
size: few
DNA: TGTGCCAGCAGTCTAGTGTCCGGGGAGCTGTTTTTT
CDR3: CASSLVSGELFF

D: -
J: TRBJ2-1
V: TRBV25-1
size: -
DNA: TGTGCCAGCAGTGCAGGGCATGAGCAGTTCTTC
CDR3: CASSAGHEQFF

D: -
J: TRBJ1-6
V: TRBV18
size: once
DNA: TGTGCCAGCTCACCCCCGGGGGGAAGCTCCTATAATTCACCCCTCCACTTT
CDR3: CASSPPGGSSYNSPLHF

D: -
J: TRBJ2-4
V: TRBV12-3/TRBV12-4
size: -
DNA: TGTGCCAGCAGCCTGGGACATGGGGACATTCAGTACTTC
CDR3: CASSLGHGDIQYF

D: -
J: TRBJ1-4
V: TRBV5-1
size: -
DNA: TGCGCCAGCAGCAGAGCCCAAGTTAATGAAAAACTGTTTTTT
CDR3: CASSRAQVNEKLFF

D: -
J: TRBJ2-1
V: TRBV6-5
size: -
DNA: TGTGCCATCACACCACCCGTACAAAGATACAATGAGCAGTTCTTC
CDR3: CAITPPVQRYNEQFF

D: -
J: TRBJ2-3
V: TRBV3-1/TRBV3-2
size: -
DNA: TGTGCCAGCAGCCCAGGGGGCACAGATACGCAGTATTTT
CDR3: CASSPGGTDTQYF

D: TRBD1
J: TRBJ2-2
V: TRBV2
size: -
DNA: TGTGCCAGCAGTTCTACAGGGGGCCAAACGCACACCGGGGAGCTGTTTTTT
CDR3: CASSSTGGQTHTGELFF

D: -
J: TRBJ1-2
V: TRBV19
size: once
DNA: TGTGCCAGTAGTATTAATTTCAGGGGATCTGGTGGCTACACCTTC
CDR3: CASSINFRGSGGYTF

D: -
J: TRBJ2-1
V: TRBV12-3/TRBV12-4
size: few
DNA: TGTGCCAGCAGTTTTGGGGGCCCTGAGCAGTTCTTC
CDR3: CASSFGGPEQFF

D: -
J: TRBJ2-7
V: TRBV12-3/TRBV12-4
size: -
DNA: TGTGCCAGCAGTTTATGGCAGAACGAGCAGTACTTC
CDR3: CASSLWQNEQYF

D: TRBD1
J: TRBJ2-1
V: TRBV27
size: few
DNA: TGTGCCAGCAGTTCCTTAGACAGGGTCTACTACAATGAGCAGTTCTTC
CDR3: CASSSLDRVYYNEQFF

D: TRBD1
J: TRBJ1-5
V: TRBV5-1
size: -
DNA: TGCGCCAGCAGCGAGCAGGGGGCCAACAATCAGCCCCAGCATTTT
CDR3: CASSEQGANNQPQHF

D: -
J: TRBJ2-5
V: TRBV24-1
size: -
DNA: TGTGCCACCCGTGGGGGGGGCCCGGGGGAAGAGACCCAGTACTTC
CDR3: CATRGGGPGEETQYF

D: -
J: TRBJ1-1
V: TRBV3-1/TRBV3-2
size: -
DNA: TGTGCCAGCAGCCAAGTGCGCGGTCAGGGAGCTTTCTTT
CDR3: CASSQVRGQGAFF

D: TRBD1
J: TRBJ1-2
V: TRBV28
size: -
DNA: TGTGCCAGCAGTCCAAACAGGGGGCGCAACTATGGCTACACCTTC
CDR3: CASSPNRGRNYGYTF

D: -
J: TRBJ2-5
V: TRBV7-6
size: -
DNA: TGTGCCAGCAGCTTAGTCCCAGGGTTTAGGGAGACCCAGTACTTC
CDR3: CASSLVPGFRETQYF

D: -
J: TRBJ2-3
V: TRBV24-1
size: -
DNA: TGTGCCACCAGTGATTTGTTGGCAGGGGATCAAGATACGCAGTATTTT
CDR3: CATSDLLAGDQDTQYF

D: -
J: TRBJ1-5
V: TRBV12-3/TRBV12-4
size: -
DNA: TGTGCCAGCAGTGGGCAGGGCGGTCAGCCCCAGCATTTT
CDR3: CASSGQGGQPQHF

D: TRBD1
J: TRBJ1-2
V: TRBV19
size: -
DNA: TGTGCCAGTAGTAGAGGACAGGGGACCTTCAATGGCTACACCTTC
CDR3: CASSRGQGTFNGYTF

D: -
J: TRBJ1-2
V: TRBV5-1
size: -
DNA: TGCGCCAGCAGTTTTCAGGGGAATGAGGGCTACACCTTC
CDR3: CASSFQGNEGYTF

D: TRBD1
J: TRBJ1-2
V: TRBV7-9
size: -
DNA: TGTGCCAGCAGCTTAGTCAGGACAGGGGGTGGCTACACCTTC
CDR3: CASSLVRTGGGYTF

D: TRBD2
J: TRBJ2-3
V: TRBV7-2
size: -
DNA: TGTGCCAGCAGCTTAGCGGGATGGAGGACTAGCTTCGGGCAGTATTTT
CDR3: CASSLAGWRTSFGQYF

D: -
J: TRBJ1-3
V: TRBV4-1
size: -
DNA: TGCGCCAGCAGCCACAGGGGACGGGACTCTGGAAACACCATATATTTT
CDR3: CASSHRGRDSGNTIYF

D: -
J: TRBJ1-4
V: TRBV29-1
size: -
DNA: TGCAGCGTTGTGAGTTGGTCAACCGGTAATGAAAAACTGTTTTTT
CDR3: CSVVSWSTGNEKLFF

D: -
J: TRBJ1-2
V: TRBV3-1/TRBV3-2
size: -
DNA: TGTGCCAGCAGTAGAGCTAACTATGGCTACACCTTC
CDR3: CASSRANYGYTF

D: -
J: TRBJ1-1
V: TRBV5-6
size: -
DNA: TGTGCCAGCAGCTTTCTTACTCAGCCTGGGAGTAGGACTGAAGCTTTCTTT
CDR3: CASSFLTQPGSRTEAFF

D: -
J: TRBJ1-6
V: TRBV12-3/TRBV12-4
size: few
DNA: TGTGCCAGCAGTTATGCAGGATCACCCCTCCACTTT
CDR3: CASSYAGSPLHF

D: -
J: TRBJ1-2
V: TRBV13
size: -
DNA: TGTGCCAGCAGCTTAGGGGCGGGAAACTATGGCTACACCTTC
CDR3: CASSLGAGNYGYTF

D: TRBD1
J: TRBJ1-1
V: TRBV5-5
size: few
DNA: TGTGCCAGCAGCTGGACAGGGGCTCTTGAAGCTTTCTTT
CDR3: CASSWTGALEAFF

D: TRBD1
J: TRBJ1-5
V: TRBV10-3
size: few
DNA: TGTGCCATCAGTGGGGACAGGGGAAATCAGCCCCAGCATTTT
CDR3: CAISGDRGNQPQHF

D: TRBD2
J: TRBJ2-2
V: TRBV5-4
size: -
DNA: TGTGCCAGCAGCTTGGGCCTAGCGGGACCAACCGGGGAGCTGTTTTTT
CDR3: CASSLGLAGPTGELFF

D: -
J: TRBJ1-2
V: TRBV5-1
size: -
DNA: TGCGCCAGCAGCTTGGAAAGTGGACAGCGTGGCTACACCTTC
CDR3: CASSLESGQRGYTF

D: TRBD1
J: TRBJ1-2
V: TRBV7-9
size: -
DNA: TGTGCCAGCAGCAGGGGACAGAAAGGCGGCTACACCTTC
CDR3: CASSRGQKGGYTF

D: -
J: TRBJ2-1
V: TRBV28
size: -
DNA: TGTGCCAGCAGTCCCGCTAGGACAGCCGCTGAGCAGTTCTTC
CDR3: CASSPARTAAEQFF

D: TRBD1
J: TRBJ1-1
V: TRBV19
size: -
DNA: TGTGCCAGTAGTATACAGGGGGCGCAGACTGAAGCTTTCTTT
CDR3: CASSIQGAQTEAFF

D: -
J: TRBJ2-3
V: TRBV24-1
size: -
DNA: TGTGCCACCAGTGATCTTACAGGGCCAGATACGCAGTATTTT
CDR3: CATSDLTGPDTQYF

D: -
J: TRBJ2-7
V: TRBV7-6
size: -
DNA: TGTGCCAGCAGCTTACAGGCTGGGGCTAGGAGCGAGCAGTACTTC
CDR3: CASSLQAGARSEQYF

D: TRBD1
J: TRBJ1-1
V: TRBV11-1
size: few
DNA: TGTGCCAGCAGCTCCTGGACAGGGGGAGAAGCTTTCTTT
CDR3: CASSSWTGGEAFF

D: TRBD2
J: TRBJ2-1
V: TRBV10-3
size: -
DNA: TGTGCCATCAGCCAGCGGGGGGGCACCTACAATGAGCAGTTCTTC
CDR3: CAISQRGGTYNEQFF

D: TRBD2
J: TRBJ2-5
V: TRBV7-9
size: -
DNA: TGTGCCAGCAGCTTGGAACTAGCGGGGGACCTCCAAGAGACCCAGTACTTC
CDR3: CASSLELAGDLQETQYF

D: -
J: TRBJ1-2
V: TRBV19
size: -
DNA: TGTGCCAGTAGTTCTCAAGGGAGGGATAGCTATGGCTACACCTTC
CDR3: CASSSQGRDSYGYTF

D: -
J: TRBJ1-1
V: TRBV18
size: -
DNA: TGTGCCAGCTCACCACGACAGGTGGTTAACACTGAAGCTTTCTTT
CDR3: CASSPRQVVNTEAFF

D: -
J: TRBJ2-7
V: TRBV27
size: -
DNA: TGTGCCAGCAGTCCCTATGACACCTCCTACGAGCAGTACTTC
CDR3: CASSPYDTSYEQYF